This TCR beta chain originates from a study of response to subunit inactivated influenza vaccine. This clonotype was picked up a small number of times. Its antigen is as yet unknown. Notes on the study in general: A suggestion made by the authors is that each seasonal influenza vaccination recruits few new T cells.

Germline trimming cut 0 bases from V and 6 bases from J; bases unmatched to any gene: 8. Germline loops: CDR1 LNHNV, CDR2 YYDKDF (reference sequence). CDR3 length equals 16 residues. TCRdb analysed the RT-PCR reads with MiXCR anew, one entry per CDR3 protein. The repertoire holds more than 700,000 distinct CDR3 sequences, with around 20% as singletons. The specimen comprised PBMCs from blood, sampled around 5 days after vaccination. The chain joins TRBV15 to TRBJ2-1, with 7 bases that match TRBD1. The source is a man aged 50 to 60 who received an inactivated influenza vaccine. CDR3 loop: CATSRDRQGLSNEQFF. The CDR3 region has the DNA TGTGCCACCAGCAGAGATAGACAGGGATTGAGCAATGAGCAGTTCTTC.